This T cell receptor (beta chain) was recovered during a study of graft-versus-host responses after intestinal transplantation. For the study at large: Recipients got multivisceral, liver-intestinal, or isolated intestinal transplants. The study gave all recipients anti-thymocyte globulin induction, then tacrolimus and steroids for 2 to 3 years.

Assay: immunoSEQ multiplex PCR; the TCRdb copy retains only in-frame clones and omits some. The sample includes approximately 86,000 clones, 80% to 95% of them seen just once. The CDR3 covers 16 residues. V lost 1 base to trimming and J lost 4 bases; unmatched junction nucleotides: 7. CDR1 SEHNR and CDR2 FQNEAQ come from the germline V gene (reference sequence). Study observations and caveats: Among recipient marrow samples, GvH clones were found; some appeared first in ileum or blood.

This clone is a singleton in its sample. Antigen unknown. This chain joins TRBV7-9 and TRBJ2-5; 9 bases are shared with TRBD2. The sample here was unstimulated CD8+ T cells sorted from spleen or lymph node cells, taken before transplant. The receptor was derived from a human donor who was the organ donor for an intestinal transplant. CDR3: CASSLGVAGVGETQYF. CDR3 nucleotide sequence: TGTGCCAGCAGCTTAGGGGTAGCGGGGGTAGGAGAGACCCAGTACTTC.